The next 29 T cell receptor beta chains were all read from a single sample in a study of T-cell reconstitution after alpha-beta-depleted transplantation in children. Researchers prepared the TCRbeta library using unique molecular identifiers, the study reports. MiXCR, run by TCRdb on the PCR reads, gives a single entry per CDR3 protein. Altogether approximately 200,000 distinct CDR3 sequences are present, 6.3% being singletons, with the ten largest covering roughly 4.8%. Source: PBMCs, taken before TCRalphabeta/CD19-depleted stem cell transplant. These receptors were taken from a girl less than two years old with combined immunodeficiency, due to receive a stem cell transplant.

This chain connects TRBV7-9 to TRBJ2-3, with a weak D call TRBD1 (6 bases). V was cut by 4 bases and J by 2 bases, with 16 bases left in between. Germline V gene sequence: CDR1 SEHNR, CDR2 FQNEAQ (reference sequence). The CDR3 covers 16 residues. CDR3 sequence reads: CASSYIPGHLTDTQYF. DNA of the CDR3: TGTGCCAGCAGCTACATACCGGGACATCTCACAGATACGCAGTATTTT.

CDR3 sequence reads: CATSGSGGLETQYF. The CDR3 DNA reads TGTGCCACCAGTGGCTCCGGGGGGCTCGAGACCCAGTACTTC. This chain joins TRBV24-1 and TRBJ2-5; TRBD2 might be the D (7 bases). CDR1 and CDR2 (germline): KGHDR, SFDVKD. The V end lost 5 bases, the J end lost 5 bases, and 14 bases lay between the germline ends. The CDR3 sequence is 14 residues long.

This clonotype was detected ten times or more. This chain connects TRBV7-6 to TRBJ2-1; 9 positions match TRBD2. Germline V gives CDR1 SGHVS, CDR2 FNYEAQ. The junction had 9 bases not matched to a gene; V was cut back by 0 bases and J by 15 bases. CDR3 size: 14 residues. The CDR3 bases are TGTGCCAGCAGCTTAGCGCCGGCTAGCGGGGACTGGTTCTTC. It specifies CASSLAPASGDWFF. The variable domain in full, with the rest retrieved from reference TRBV7-6 and TRBJ2-1, is GAGVSQSPRYKVTKRGQDVALRCDPISGHVSLYWYRQALGQGPEFLTYFNYEAQQDKSGLPNDRFSAERPEGSISTLTIQRTEQRDSAMYRCASSLAPASGDWFFGPGTRLTVL.

This clonotype was found a few times. The V gene is TRBV4-2, the J gene TRBJ2-3; maybe TRBD2 (6 bases). The CDR3 loop spans 17 amino acids. V lost 3 bases and J lost 0, with 16 bases in between. Germline values: CDR1 LGHNA, CDR2 YNFKEQ. The CDR3 spells CASSHELLAPSTDTQYF. The CDR3 region has the DNA TGTGCCAGCAGCCACGAGTTACTAGCCCCTAGCACAGATACGCAGTATTTT.

About this clonotype itself: Possible read error: a much larger clone is one base away. Because it lacks the conserved phenylalanine or tryptophan at the end, this CDR3 is likely a read error. The chain carries TRBV12-3 or TRBV12-4 and TRBJ1-1, with no clear D. The CDR3 contains 15 residues. V was pared by 1 base and J by 0 bases, with 9 bases between. CDR3 coding DNA: TGTGCCAGCAGTTTAGGGGCCACCCTGAACACTGAAGCTTTCTGT. It yields the protein CASSLGATLNTEAFC.

Notes on this clonotype: A read error may explain this, as a much larger clone is one base away. Because the CDR3 is missing its conserved closing phenylalanine or tryptophan, this is likely a read error. The chain has TRBV4-2 and TRBJ2-2, with a weak D call TRBD1 (7 bases). The CDR3 covers 16 residues. The germline V and J ends were trimmed by 3 bases and 0 bases, with 11 bases remaining between them. Germline V gene sequence: CDR1 LGHNA, CDR2 YNFKEQ. The CDR3 DNA reads as TGTGCCAGCAGCCAGCCAGGGGGGACGAACACCGGGGAGCTGTTTTGT. It codes for CASSQPGGTNTGELFC.

This clonotype was picked up many times. The chain couples TRBV3-1 to TRBJ2-6; D remains ambiguous. Looked up from germline, CDR1 is LGHDT and CDR2 is YNNKEL (reference sequence). V lost 5 bases and J lost 0, with 11 bases in between. CDR3 length: 16 amino acids. The CDR3 region is CASSLRPYSGANVLTF. The CDR3 DNA reads as TGTGCCAGCAGCTTACGTCCCTACTCTGGGGCCAACGTCCTGACTTTC. Full variable domain (outside the CDR3, taken from reference TRBV3-1 and TRBJ2-6): DTAVSQTPKYLVTQMGNDKSIKCEQNLGHDTMYWYKQDSKKFLKIMFSYNNKELIINETVPNRFSPKSPDKAHLNLHINSLELGDSAVYFCASSLRPYSGANVLTFGAGSRLTVL.

This clonotype came up many times. This rearrangement joins TRBV28 to TRBJ2-1, with 10 bases matching TRBD2. Germline loops: CDR1 MDHEN, CDR2 SYDVKM. The trim removed 6 bases at V and 2 bases at J, leaving 19 bases unmatched. The CDR3 is 20 amino acids. The CDR3 protein is CASRPKAGGSVLFAYNEQFF. The DNA for the CDR3 is TGTGCCAGCAGACCTAAAGCGGGAGGGTCTGTCCTGTTTGCCTACAATGAGCAGTTCTTC.

The chain recombines TRBV7-9 with TRBJ2-1; D not certain. Germline V lookup: CDR1 SEHNR, CDR2 FQNEAQ (reference sequence). Trimming pared 11 bases from V and 4 bases from J, leaving 6 bases between. The CDR3 is made up of 10 amino acids. This chain's CDR3 is CAPGYNEQFF. CDR3 coding DNA: TGTGCCCCTGGGTACAATGAGCAGTTCTTC. The full variable domain, its missing parts supplied by reference TRBV7-9 and TRBJ2-1, is DTGVSQNPRHKITKRGQNVTFRCDPISEHNRLYWYRQTLGQGPEFLTYFQNEAQLEKSRLLSDRFSAERPKGSFSTLEIQRTEQGDSAMYLCAPGYNEQFFGPGTRLTVL.

The genes are TRBV2 and TRBJ2-1; the D is unclear. This CDR3 contains 10 residues. Germline CDR1 reads SNHLY; CDR2 reads FYNNEI. V lost 6 bases and J lost 9, with 6 bases in between. CDR3 residues: CASSYREQFF. As DNA, the CDR3 is TGTGCCAGCAGCTACCGTGAGCAGTTCTTC.

This clonotype has at least ten counts. V is TRBV9 and J is TRBJ2-7; D gene unclear. The germline CDR1 and CDR2 sequences are SGDLS and YYNGEE. V dropped 4 bases and J dropped 3 bases, with 14 bases sitting between them. The CDR3 spans 14 residues. This CDR3 reads CASSLSMSGYEQYF. CDR3 DNA sequence: TGTGCCAGCAGCTTGTCGATGTCGGGCTACGAGCAGTACTTC. The complete variable domain, with remaining parts taken from reference TRBV9 and TRBJ2-7, reads DSGVTQTPKHLITATGQRVTLRCSPRSGDLSVYWYQQSLDQGLQFLIQYYNGEERAKGNILERFSAQQFPDLHSELNLSSLELGDSALYFCASSLSMSGYEQYFGPGTRLTVT.

This clonotype was seen many times. The rearrangement uses TRBV27 and TRBJ2-7; D is undetermined. The V gene lost 3 bases and the J gene lost 5 bases, with 8 bases spanning the gap. This CDR3 is 12 amino acids long. CDR1 is MNHEY and CDR2 is SMNVEV in the germline V gene (reference sequence). This chain's CDR3 is CASSFWGNEQYF. CDR3 DNA sequence: TGTGCCAGCAGTTTTTGGGGTAACGAGCAGTACTTC.

Ten or more counts support this clonotype. The chain links TRBV5-1 to TRBJ2-3; 7 bases match TRBD2. CDR1 and CDR2 (germline): SGHRS, YFSETQ. Trimming at V came to 4 bases and at J to 1 base, leaving 6 bases not matched to a gene. The CDR3 is 15 residues long. The CDR3 reads CASSLLGGGTDTQYF. The CDR3 coding sequence is TGCGCCAGCAGCCTCCTGGGGGGGGGCACAGATACGCAGTATTTT.

There are many counts of this clonotype. The rearrangement uses TRBV18 and TRBJ2-1; 9 nucleotides line up with TRBD1. The germline gives CDR1 KGHSH, CDR2 LQKENI. The J segment lost 6 bases and the V segment lost 5 bases, leaving 11 bases of the junction unmatched. The CDR3 has 16 residues. In nucleotides, the CDR3 is TGTGCCAGCTCATCCTACACTCGACAGGGGGGCAATGAGCAGTTCTTC. This sequence encodes CASSSYTRQGGNEQFF. The whole variable domain, filled in from reference TRBV18 and TRBJ2-1, reads NAGVMQNPRHLVRRRGQEARLRCSPMKGHSHVYWYRQLPEEGLKFMVYLQKENIIDESGMPKERFSAEFPKEGPSILRIQQVVRGDSAAYFCASSSYTRQGGNEQFFGPGTRLTVL.

This clonotype appeared many times. This chain uses TRBV12-3 or TRBV12-4 with TRBJ2-5, with 9 nucleotides matching TRBD2. V lost 3 bases and J lost 5; bases outside the gene matches: 4. The CDR3 is 14 residues long. This chain's CDR3 is CASSFGLAGETQYF. Written as DNA, the CDR3 is TGTGCCAGCAGTTTTGGTCTAGCGGGGGAGACCCAGTACTTC.

This clonotype was detected many times. The V call is TRBV15, the J call TRBJ2-2; D might be TRBD1 or TRBD2, each matching 5 bases. The CDR3 length is 16 residues. Germline-derived CDR1 and CDR2 are LNHNV and YYDKDF (reference sequence). V lost 0 bases and J 4 bases, leaving 12 bases between the germline ends. Here the CDR3 reads CATSRDEGIGTGELFF. For the CDR3, the DNA is TGTGCCACCAGCAGAGATGAGGGGATCGGCACCGGGGAGCTGTTTTTT. The whole variable domain, remainder taken from reference TRBV15 and TRBJ2-2, is DAMVIQNPRYQVTQFGKPVTLSCSQTLNHNVMYWYQQKSSQAPKLLFHYYDKDFNNEADTPDNFQSRRPNTSFCFLDIRSPGLGDTAMYLCATSRDEGIGTGELFFGEGSRLTVL.

The J gene is TRBJ2-2, the V gene TRBV14, with D unresolved. V was pared by 4 bases and J by 7 bases, with 10 bases between. CDR1 is SGHDN, CDR2 FVKESK, per germline. The length of the CDR3 is 13 residues. The CDR3 here is CASSPLGDGELFF. The CDR3 DNA reads TGTGCCAGCAGCCCCCTGGGTGACGGGGAGCTGTTTTTT.

This clonotype was picked up many times. The V gene is TRBV12-3 or TRBV12-4, the J gene TRBJ2-1; D remains unclear. This CDR3 has 14 amino acids. Trimming shortened V by 3 bases and J by 7 bases, and 13 bases separated the two germline ends. The CDR3 DNA sequence: TGTGCCAGCAGTTTGAGACGGGTGGAAAATGAGCAGTTCTTC. This translates into CASSLRRVENEQFF.

In its sample, this clonotype was seen many times. The rearrangement links TRBV6-5 to TRBJ2-1; perhaps D is TRBD1 or TRBD2 (6 bases each). With 0 bases removed from V and 8 bases from J, the gap between germline ends came to 11 bases. This CDR3 contains 14 residues. Germline V gene sequence: CDR1 MNHEY, CDR2 SVGAGI. The CDR3 protein is CASSYSSGAHEQFF. The CDR3 DNA reads TGTGCCAGCAGTTACTCCTCGGGGGCTCATGAGCAGTTCTTC.

This clonotype was observed at least ten times. The CDR3 sequence is CASSLDGMPVNEQFF. The CDR3 DNA is TGTGCCAGCAGCCTCGACGGGATGCCGGTCAATGAGCAGTTCTTC. This sequence joins TRBV7-2 and TRBJ2-1; a weak D match, TRBD2 (5 bases). The CDR3 runs 15 residues. Germline V gene sequence: CDR1 SGHTA, CDR2 FQGNSA. Between the trimmed V and J ends, which lost 5 bases and 6 bases, there was a span of 17 bases.

This clonotype was picked up many times. J is TRBJ2-1 and V is TRBV7-8; 7 bases map to TRBD1. This CDR3 comprises 15 residues. CDR1 SGHVS and CDR2 FQNEAQ come from the germline V gene. Unmatched junction bases numbered 8, after V lost 4 bases and J lost 5 bases. The CDR3 spells CASSSFWDSHNEQFF. As DNA, the CDR3 is TGTGCCAGCAGCTCCTTTTGGGACAGTCACAATGAGCAGTTCTTC.

V gene TRBV7-2 combines with J gene TRBJ1-2; possible D gene TRBD1, 5 bases. Trimming cost V 1 base and J 7 bases, with 16 bases left between them. CDR3 length: 15 residues. CDR1 and CDR2 (germline): SGHTA, FQGNSA. In DNA, the CDR3 is TGTGCCAGCAGCTTAGGGGGCCCCGGGACGGCTGGCTACACCTTC. It codes for CASSLGGPGTAGYTF.

The table lists this clonotype with many counts. CDR3: CASRSSPYGQGKADTQYF. The CDR3 coding sequence is TGCGCCAGCAGATCATCACCCTATGGACAGGGCAAGGCAGATACGCAGTATTTT. V gene TRBV5-1 combines with J gene TRBJ2-3, with 8 bases that match TRBD1. The J segment lost 4 bases and the V segment lost 5 bases, leaving 18 bases of the junction unmatched. Germline V gene sequence: CDR1 SGHRS, CDR2 YFSETQ. The CDR3 has 18 amino acids.

This clonotype appeared many times. The rearrangement uses TRBV7-3 and TRBJ2-1, with 8 bases matching TRBD1. Germline CDR1 is SGHTA and CDR2 is FQGTGA. CDR3 size: 14 residues. Trimming took 5 bases from V and 9 from J; bases not matched to a gene: 9. The CDR3 DNA sequence: TGTGCCAGCAGCGCCTATACAGGGGGAGGTGAGCAGTTCTTC. Translating it yields CASSAYTGGGEQFF.

This clonotype has at least ten counts. The chain joins TRBV27 to TRBJ2-7; possible D gene TRBD2, 5 bases. From germline, CDR1 is MNHEY and CDR2 SMNVEV (reference sequence). This CDR3 spans 14 amino acids. V was shortened by 6 bases and J by 7 bases, with 19 bases between the two germline ends. DNA for the CDR3: TGTGCCAGCAGGCCCTTCCCGCTCGGGGATGAGCAGTACTTC. It is translated as CASRPFPLGDEQYF.

This clonotype was counted ten times or more. This chain joins TRBV20-1 and TRBJ2-1, with D hard to call. CDR1 and CDR2 (germline): DFQATT, SNEGSKA (reference sequence). Trimming pared 4 bases from V and 3 bases from J, leaving 22 bases between. This CDR3 has 17 residues. CDR3 region: CSATVPVGYTYYNEQFF. DNA for the CDR3: TGCAGTGCTACCGTCCCAGTGGGATACACCTACTACAATGAGCAGTTCTTC.

This clonotype has ten or more counts. The V call is TRBV28, the J call TRBJ2-7; 10 bases line up with TRBD1. The CDR3 consists of 14 residues. The germline V gene has CDR1 MDHEN and CDR2 SYDVKM. The trim removed 3 bases at V and 6 bases at J, leaving 5 bases unmatched. CDR3 sequence reads: CASSFRDRGVEQYF. The CDR3 nucleotides are TGTGCCAGCAGTTTCCGGGACAGGGGCGTCGAGCAGTACTTC.

Only a few counts were recorded for this clonotype. The chain carries TRBV28 and TRBJ2-3; D remains unclear. CDR3 size: 16 residues. Germline CDR1 is MDHEN and CDR2 is SYDVKM. Trimming removed 6 bases at V and 6 bases at J, with 22 bases between. The CDR3 reads CASSTRFHVSEDTQYF. The CDR3 DNA sequence: TGTGCCAGCAGCACCCGGTTTCACGTTAGTGAGGATACGCAGTATTTT.

This clonotype was seen ten or more times. This chain links TRBV9 with TRBJ2-1; TRBD2 agrees at 8 bases. Unmatched junction bases numbered 9, after V lost 4 bases and J lost 0 bases. The CDR3 is 17 residues long. Per the germline V gene, CDR1 is SGDLS and CDR2 is YYNGEE. As DNA, the CDR3 is TGTGCCAGCAGCCCTTATTACGGGGGGGGCTCCTACAATGAGCAGTTCTTC. This encodes CASSPYYGGGSYNEQFF. Based on the CDR3 plus reference TRBV9 and TRBJ2-1, the full variable domain is DSGVTQTPKHLITATGQRVTLRCSPRSGDLSVYWYQQSLDQGLQFLIQYYNGEERAKGNILERFSAQQFPDLHSELNLSSLELGDSALYFCASSPYYGGGSYNEQFFGPGTRLTVL.